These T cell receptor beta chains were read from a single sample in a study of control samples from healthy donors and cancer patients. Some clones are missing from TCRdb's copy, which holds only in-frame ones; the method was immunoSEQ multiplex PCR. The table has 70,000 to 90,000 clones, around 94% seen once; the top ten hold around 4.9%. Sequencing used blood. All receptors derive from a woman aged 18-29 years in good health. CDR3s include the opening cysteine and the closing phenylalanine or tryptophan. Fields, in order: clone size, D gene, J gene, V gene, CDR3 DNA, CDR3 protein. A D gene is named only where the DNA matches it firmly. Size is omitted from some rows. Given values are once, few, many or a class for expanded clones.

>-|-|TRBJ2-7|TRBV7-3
TGCCCTCGCAGTTCTACCTACGAGCAGTACTTC
CPRSSTYEQYF
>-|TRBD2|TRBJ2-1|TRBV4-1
TGCGCCAGCAGCCACCTGAGCGGGAGGGATACTAATGAGCAGTTCTTC
CASSHLSGRDTNEQFF
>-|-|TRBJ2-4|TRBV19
TGTGCCAGTAGTATAGGGAGGCAGGAACCAAACATTCAGTACTTC
CASSIGRQEPNIQYF
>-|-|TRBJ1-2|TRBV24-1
TGTGCCACCAGCACAGGGACCTATGGCTACACCTTC
CATSTGTYGYTF
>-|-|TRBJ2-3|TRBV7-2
TGTGCCAGCAGCCCAGAGGCGGGGTGGGCTAGCACAGATACGCAGTATTTT
CASSPEAGWASTDTQYF
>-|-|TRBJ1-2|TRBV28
-
CASSLSLRGYTF
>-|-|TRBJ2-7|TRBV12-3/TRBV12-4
TGTGCCAGCAGTAAGGACAGCTACGAGCAGTACTTC
CASSKDSYEQYF
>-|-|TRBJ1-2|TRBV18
TGTGCCAGCTCCCCCGAAGGACATGGCTACACCTTC
CASSPEGHGYTF
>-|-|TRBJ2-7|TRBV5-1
TGCGCCAGCAGCCTGGACGGGCAGAGCTACGAGCAGTACTTC
CASSLDGQSYEQYF
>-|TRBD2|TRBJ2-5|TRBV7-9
TGTGCCAGCAGCCCTAGCGGGGGGGCCTCTGTAGTTGTTGAGACCCAGTACTTC
CASSPSGGASVVVETQYF
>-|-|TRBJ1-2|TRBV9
TGTGCCAGCAGCCCCGCTCCGCCAGGGGAATATAACTATGGCTACACCTTC
CASSPAPPGEYNYGYTF
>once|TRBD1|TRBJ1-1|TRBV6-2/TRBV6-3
TGTGCCAGCAGCCCAAGACGGGACAGGAGGAACACTGAAGCTTTCTTT
CASSPRRDRRNTEAFF
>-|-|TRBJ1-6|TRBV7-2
TGTGCCAGCAGCTTATACTCTATTGGGGGGATTGATTCACCCCTCCACTTT
CASSLYSIGGIDSPLHF
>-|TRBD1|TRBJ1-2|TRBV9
TGTGCCAGCAGCGTCTTGGACAGGAGCATTAACTATGGCTACACCTTC
CASSVLDRSINYGYTF
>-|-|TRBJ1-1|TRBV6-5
TGTGCCAGCAGTTACTTGAGGTCCCCCCTCCAAGCTTTCTTT
CASSYLRSPLQAFF
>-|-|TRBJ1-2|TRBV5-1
TGCGCCAGCAGCCCCGAGGGGCTTATTAACTATGGCTACACCTTC
CASSPEGLINYGYTF
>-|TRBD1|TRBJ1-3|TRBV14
TGTGCCAGCAGCCAAAGGCTTCAGGGGGCGCCCGGAAACACCATATATTTT
CASSQRLQGAPGNTIYF
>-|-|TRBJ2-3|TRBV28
TGTAGTATCGCGGCTAGACACAGTGATACGCAGTATTTT
CSIAARHSDTQYF
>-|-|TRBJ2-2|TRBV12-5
TGTGCTAGTGGTTTGGTGGGAATGGGATTCTTGAACACCGGGGAGCTGTTTTTT
CASGLVGMGFLNTGELFF
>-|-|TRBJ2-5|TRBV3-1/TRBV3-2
TGTGCCAGCAGCCAAGATGGGGACGGACAAAAAGAGACCCAGTACTTC
CASSQDGDGQKETQYF
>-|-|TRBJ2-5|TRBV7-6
TGTGCCAGCAGCTTAGGCGTGGGAGTATTAGAGACCCAGTACTTC
CASSLGVGVLETQYF
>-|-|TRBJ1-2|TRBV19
TGTGCCAGTAGTATTTCCAATAACTATGGCTACACCTTC
CASSISNNYGYTF
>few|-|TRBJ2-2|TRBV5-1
TGCGCCAGCAGCTTTGGATCCTGGGACGGGGAGCTGTTTTTT
CASSFGSWDGELFF
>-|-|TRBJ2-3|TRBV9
TGTGCCAGCAGCCGAGGTCCTAGCACAGATACGCAGTATTTT
CASSRGPSTDTQYF
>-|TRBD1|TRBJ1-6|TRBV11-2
TGTGCCAGCAGCCTGGGACAGGGTTTTAACATTAATAATTCACCCCTCCACTTT
CASSLGQGFNINNSPLHF
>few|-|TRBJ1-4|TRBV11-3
TGTGCCAGCAGCTTACGTCGGGGTTCTCATGAAAAACTGTTTTTT
CASSLRRGSHEKLFF
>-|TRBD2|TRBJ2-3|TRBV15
TGTGCCACCAGCAGACCGAGCGGGGGGGCGCCAGATACGCAGTATTTT
CATSRPSGGAPDTQYF
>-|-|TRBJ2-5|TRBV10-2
TGCGCCAGCAGCTTATTGGAGGCAGAGACCCAGTACTTC
CASSLLEAETQYF
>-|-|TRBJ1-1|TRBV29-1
TGCAGCGTTGAGTCAGGGTCCGGGGCTTTCTTT
CSVESGSGAFF
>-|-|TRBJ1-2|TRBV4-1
TGCGCCAGCAGCCAAGATCGTGGGGCTTACTATGGCTACACCTTC
CASSQDRGAYYGYTF
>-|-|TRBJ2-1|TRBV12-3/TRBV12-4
TGTGCCAGCAGTTTGATTGGTGAGCAGTTCTTC
CASSLIGEQFF
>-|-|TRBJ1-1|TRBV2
TGTGCCAGCAGTGTTGAGGTGAACACTGAAGCTTTCTTT
CASSVEVNTEAFF
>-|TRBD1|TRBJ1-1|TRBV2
TGTGCCAGCAGGACCTCCGACAGGGTGAACACTGAAGCTTTCTTT
CASRTSDRVNTEAFF
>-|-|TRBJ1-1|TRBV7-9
TGTGCCAGCAGCGCTCGACAGGTGAACACTGAAGCTTTCTTT
CASSARQVNTEAFF
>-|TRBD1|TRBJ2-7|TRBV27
TGTGCCAGCAGTTCAAGAGGGACAGTCTTTGTTTACGAGCAGTACTTC
CASSSRGTVFVYEQYF
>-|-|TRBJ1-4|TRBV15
TGTGCCACCAGCGAGCAGGGGCCCGGCATGGGTCATGAAAAACTGTTTTTT
CATSEQGPGMGHEKLFF
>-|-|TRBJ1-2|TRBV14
TGTGCCAGCAGCCAAGGAGCAGGGGCCTTCTATGGCTACACCTTC
CASSQGAGAFYGYTF
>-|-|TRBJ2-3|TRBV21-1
TGTGCCAGCAGCAAACCCGCCACATACCTCCTCCTCACAGATACGCAGTATTTT
CASSKPATYLLLTDTQYF
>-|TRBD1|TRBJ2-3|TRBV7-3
TGTGCCAGCAGCTCTGGACAGGGGAGCACAGATACGCAGTATTTT
CASSSGQGSTDTQYF
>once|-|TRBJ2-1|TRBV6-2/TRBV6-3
TGTGCCAGCAGTTACTCAGGACAAAACAGAGATAATGAGCAGTTCTTC
CASSYSGQNRDNEQFF
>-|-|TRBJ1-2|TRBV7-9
TGTGCCAGCTCCGGGGGCACGGGAGGCTATGGCTACACCTTC
CASSGGTGGYGYTF
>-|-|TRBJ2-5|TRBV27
TGTGCCAGCAGTTTAAGGACAGCGACGTCCCAACCACAAGAGACCCAGTACTTC
CASSLRTATSQPQETQYF
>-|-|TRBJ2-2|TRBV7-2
TGTGCCAGCAGCCCGGCCCGGAGGCTGTTTTTT
CASSPARRLFF
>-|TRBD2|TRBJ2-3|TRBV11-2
TGTGCCAGCAGCCCACGGCTAGCGGGGGTGGCAGATACGCAGTATTTT
CASSPRLAGVADTQYF
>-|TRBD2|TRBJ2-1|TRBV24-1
TGTGCCACCAGTGATCCCGGGACTACTCTCTTCTTC
CATSDPGTTLFF